The clone carrying this T cell receptor (beta chain) was recorded many times. The antigen remains unidentified. The TCR library protocol attached unique molecular identifiers to the individual cDNA molecules. TCRdb reanalysed the 5' RACE reads using MiXCR and keeps one entry per CDR3 protein. Of more than 60,000 distinct CDR3 sequences listed, around 12% are singletons. The data are from a study of early T cells in non-severe SARS-CoV-2 infection. General observations from the study: There was a bias toward anti-spike CD8 responses in VDJdb matching, which missed private and CD4 specificities.

This sequence originates from an adult who was a healthcare worker with PCR-confirmed SARS-CoV-2 infection or an uninfected control (not recorded which). The donor label of this sample is uncertain. Sequencing used whole blood, obtained at baseline.

The CDR3 DNA is TGTGCCAGCAGCAAAGGACGAGGGGTTAGCACAGATACGCAGTATTTT. Protein sequence: CASSKGRGVSTDTQYF. The chain uses TRBV11-2 and TRBJ2-3; D possibly uses TRBD1 or TRBD2 (5 bases each). Germline values: CDR1 SGHAT, CDR2 FQNNGV. V was cut by 5 bases and J by 0 bases, with 15 bases left in between. This CDR3 has 16 residues.